The clone carrying this TCR beta chain showed up many times. The sample originates from a study of identical twins. TCRdb re-analysed the 5' RACE reads in MiXCR, keeping a single row per CDR3 protein. The top ten clones hold 1.9% of a sample with hundreds of thousands of distinct CDR3 sequences, 6% to 9% of them seen once. Per the germline V gene, CDR1 is MDHEN and CDR2 is SYDVKM. The CDR3 length is 15 residues. The germline V and J ends were trimmed by 5 bases and 3 bases, with 17 bases remaining between them. These data also featured in a second study, about yellow fever vaccine responses in identical twins.

Source material: memory (CD45RO+) T cells sorted from blood. The TCR sequence derives from a woman under 30 in good health. The chain employs TRBV28 and TRBJ2-7; possibly TRBD1 for D (5 bases). CDR3 sequence reads: CASSPPAAGNYEQYF. CDR3 nucleotide sequence: TGTGCCAGCAGTCCCCCCGCGGCAGGGAACTACGAGCAGTACTTC.